These 25 T cell receptor beta chains came from one sample sequenced in a study of blood T cells in healthy people across ages (dated by TCRdb to the mid-2010s). The method behind the library was 5' RACE. The data were produced on an Illumina HiSeq 2500. A second PCR of about 7 to 12 cycles was performed with a sample-barcoded 5' primer and a J-beta primer mix. TCRdb reprocessed the public reads (quality trimming at Q25 with fastp, clone calling with MiXCR) and kept in-frame beta chains. Entries are consolidated by CDR3 protein sequence, retaining the most common genes and DNA. This sample is represented by about 640,000 distinct CDR3 sequences; under 65% of them were singletons. The ten largest clones capture roughly 34% of the sample. The source material was blood. The receptors stem from a man aged 60-69 years in good health.

The V call is TRBV20-1, the J call TRBJ2-3; 9 positions agree with TRBD2. Losses at the gene ends were 2 bases for V and 3 bases for J; bases not matched to a gene: 12. CDR3 length: 17 amino acids. In germline, CDR1 is DFQATT, CDR2 SNEGSKA (reference sequence). The CDR3 coding sequence is TGCAGTGCTAGAAGGGGGGCGGGGGGGCAGAGGACAGATACGCAGTATTTT. This codes for CSARRGAGGQRTDTQYF.

The genes are TRBV5-1 and TRBJ2-1, with a tentative D call TRBD1 (6 bases). The CDR3 sequence is 14 residues long. V lost 0 bases and J lost 5, with 9 bases in between. The germline V gene has CDR1 SGHRS and CDR2 YFSETQ. The CDR3 coding sequence is TGCGCCAGCAGCTTGGGAAGACAGGACAATGAGCAGTTCTTC. Its protein is CASSLGRQDNEQFF.

The chain carries TRBV11-2 and TRBJ2-3; a possible D gene is TRBD2 (6 bases). V lost 1 base to trimming and J lost 0 bases, with 11 bases between them. This CDR3 has 16 residues. Germline CDR1 is SGHAT and CDR2 is FQNNGV. CDR3 sequence: CASSLGWTTSTDTQYF. For the CDR3, the DNA is TGTGCCAGCAGCTTAGGCTGGACTACTAGCACAGATACGCAGTATTTT.

V is TRBV2 and J is TRBJ1-6, with D perhaps matching TRBD1 (5 bases). The V and J ends lost 3 bases and 9 bases respectively, with 18 bases between them. Germline V gene data show CDR1 as SNHLY and CDR2 as FYNNEI. The CDR3 runs to 16 residues. CDR3 DNA sequence: TGTGCCAGCAGTGAGAGGGCAGGGTTCGGTAGTTCACCCCTCCACTTT. Translation gives CASSERAGFGSSPLHF.

The genes are TRBV21-1 and TRBJ2-3; the tabulated D call, TRBD2, remains unverified against the DNA. TRBV21-1 is marked as a pseudogene. This CDR3 is built from 16 residues. The CDR3 DNA sequence: TGTGCCAGCAGCCGAGGAGGGGAGGGAGGCACAGATACGCAGTATTTT. Its protein is CASSRGGEGGTDTQYF.

As for this clonotype: The junction shows a germline mismatch at one end, possibly a read error. The CDR3 sequence is CACSPAPSGVGSYEQYF. The CDR3 bases are TGTGCCTGCAGCCCCGCGCCTAGCGGGGTCGGATCCTACGAGCAGTACTTC. This chain joins TRBV5-4 and TRBJ2-7; TRBD2 matches 9 bases. The length of the CDR3 is 17 residues. Germline CDR1 reads SGHNT; CDR2 reads YYREEE (reference sequence).

CDR3 loop: CASSESRGHMIYGYTF. The CDR3 nucleotides read TGTGCCAGCAGTGAGTCGAGGGGGCATATGATCTATGGCTACACCTTC. The chain joins TRBV25-1 to TRBJ1-2; 7 nucleotides match TRBD1. Unmatched junction bases numbered 11, after V lost 3 bases and J lost 4 bases. Germline V CDR1 and CDR2: MGHDK, SYGVNS. CDR3 length: 16 amino acids.

The V call is TRBV5-6, the J call TRBJ2-7, with a tentative D call TRBD1 (8 bases). The length of the CDR3 is 14 residues. V was pared by 5 bases and J by 2 bases, with 14 bases between. Germline V gives CDR1 SGHDT, CDR2 YYEEEE. DNA of the CDR3: TGTGCCAGCAGGGAACAGGGGGGGCCCTACGAGCAGTACTTC. Amino acid sequence: CASREQGGPYEQYF.

As concerns this clonotype: This may be a read error: a much more frequent sequence differs by one nucleotide. This chain connects TRBV7-9 to TRBJ2-5; D gene uncertain. Germline CDR1 and CDR2: SEHNR and FQNEAQ (reference sequence). Trimming took 5 bases from V and 11 from J, leaving 21 bases between them. The CDR3 sequence is 14 residues long. The CDR3, as DNA: TGTGCCAGCAGCGCAAGTCAGTCTGGGAATGAGCAGTACTTC. Amino acid sequence: CASSASQSGNEQYF.

Only a few counts were recorded for this clonotype. The genes are TRBV6-5 and TRBJ1-2, with D possibly being TRBD1 (6 bases). From germline, CDR1 is MNHEY and CDR2 SVGAGI. The ends were cut back, 6 bases at V and 7 bases at J, with 15 bases in the middle. The CDR3 extends over 13 amino acids. CDR3 in amino acids: CASSPTGGGGYTF. The CDR3 DNA is TGTGCCAGCAGCCCTACGGGGGGCGGTGGCTACACCTTC.

This clonotype was counted a few times. The chain couples TRBV29-1 to TRBJ2-3; 9 nucleotides match TRBD2. The J segment lost 10 bases and the V segment lost 6 bases, leaving 2 bases of the junction unmatched. The CDR3 is 10 amino acids. Germline V gives CDR1 SQVTM, CDR2 ANQGSEA. The CDR3 DNA is TGCAGCGTGATAGCGGGGGCGCAGTATTTT. Translated, it gives CSVIAGAQYF.

About this clonotype itself: The junction shows a germline mismatch at one end, possibly a read error. This chain connects TRBV12-3 or TRBV12-4 to TRBJ2-3, with D possibly matching TRBD2 (6 bases). The CDR3 covers 15 residues. CDR3 bases: TGTGCCAGCAGTTTGGCGGGGCTAAGCAAGGGTACGCGGTATTTT. This translates into CASSLAGLSKGTRYF.

The chain couples TRBV6-2 or TRBV6-3 to TRBJ2-5; D might be TRBD1 or TRBD2, each matching 6 bases. Per germline, CDR1 MNHEY and CDR2 SVGEGT. Trimming removed 7 bases at V and 2 bases at J, with 14 bases between. CDR3 length equals 14 residues. The CDR3 reads CASTTGGGQETQYF. The DNA of the CDR3 is TGTGCCAGCACTACCGGAGGGGGTCAAGAGACCCAGTACTTC.

Only one count was recorded for this clonotype. The V and J genes are TRBV7-8 and TRBJ2-3, with D perhaps matching TRBD1 or TRBD2 (5 bases each). This CDR3 comprises 13 residues. The germline gives CDR1 SGHVS, CDR2 FQNEAQ. With 6 bases removed from V and 6 bases from J, the gap between germline ends came to 13 bases. The CDR3 spells CASSGGRSDTQYF. In DNA form, the CDR3 reads TGTGCCAGCAGTGGGGGTCGATCGGATACGCAGTATTTT.

This clonotype was recorded a few times. The CDR3 bases are TGTGCCAGCAGCCCCCCCCGGACAGGGGCGAATCAGCCCCAGCATTTT. This sequence encodes CASSPPRTGANQPQHF. The chain is built from TRBV7-2 and TRBJ1-5, with TRBD1 matching over 9 bases. CDR1 and CDR2 from the germline V gene are SGHTA and FQGNSA. J lost 4 bases, V lost 5 bases, and 9 bases had no gene match. This CDR3 is 16 amino acids long.

V gene TRBV24-1 combines with J gene TRBJ2-2; TRBD1 matches at 10 bases. CDR1 and CDR2 (germline): KGHDR, SFDVKD. With 3 bases clipped from V and 6 bases from J, the junction kept 12 bases outside the gene matches. The CDR3 sequence is 18 residues long. In DNA form, the CDR3 reads TGTGCCACCAGTGATCCTACTCTCGGCGGACAGGGGGCCGGGGAGCTGTTTTTT. This translates into CATSDPTLGGQGAGELFF.

The rearrangement uses TRBV28 and TRBJ2-3; TRBD2 agrees at 9 bases. The germline CDR1 and CDR2 sequences are MDHEN and SYDVKM. This CDR3 has 15 residues. The junction had 14 bases not matched to a gene; V was cut back by 7 bases and J by 9 bases. CDR3 sequence: CASIPSGGPLLTQYF. The DNA of the CDR3 is TGTGCCAGCATCCCAAGCGGGGGGCCCCTTTTAACGCAGTATTTT.

The rearrangement links TRBV20-1 to TRBJ1-4; 10 bases are shared with TRBD1. Germline V gene sequence: CDR1 DFQATT, CDR2 SNEGSKA (reference sequence). The V segment lost 6 bases and the J segment 7 bases; nucleotides outside the gene matches: 8. This CDR3 contains 14 residues. Here the CDR3 reads CSAWLDRGAEKLFF. The CDR3 DNA follows: TGCAGTGCGTGGCTGGACAGGGGGGCTGAAAAACTGTTTTTT.

The chain couples TRBV5-1 to TRBJ2-7; 8 bases match TRBD2. Germline V CDR1 and CDR2: SGHRS, YFSETQ. This CDR3 is built from 15 residues. V lost 4 bases, J lost 2 bases, and 8 bases stayed unmatched. Here the CDR3 reads CASSPIAGQTYEQYF. DNA for the CDR3: TGCGCCAGCAGCCCCATAGCGGGGCAGACCTACGAGCAGTACTTC.

This chain joins TRBV28 and TRBJ2-3, with 8 bases that match TRBD1. Per germline, CDR1 MDHEN and CDR2 SYDVKM. V dropped 2 bases and J dropped 3; count of bases not matched to a gene: 10. The CDR3 has 17 amino acids. This CDR3 is CASSLAGQVGVTDTQYF. The CDR3 DNA reads as TGTGCCAGCAGTTTAGCGGGACAGGTTGGAGTAACAGATACGCAGTATTTT.

A single count supports this clonotype. The chain couples TRBV28 to TRBJ2-4, with 8 bases identical to TRBD1. Trimming took 5 bases from V and 1 from J; bases not matched to a gene: 4. This CDR3 is 15 amino acids long. Per germline, CDR1 MDHEN and CDR2 SYDVKM. The CDR3 DNA sequence: TGTGCCAGCAGTGCGTGGACAGGGGCCAAAAACATTCAGTACTTC. It codes for CASSAWTGAKNIQYF.

The sample holds many counts of this clonotype. The gene calls are TRBV11-2 and TRBJ1-2; 7 nucleotides match TRBD1. The V segment lost 1 base and the J segment 4 bases; nucleotides outside the gene matches: 6. The CDR3 contains 15 residues. In germline, CDR1 is SGHAT, CDR2 FQNNGV. In DNA form, the CDR3 reads TGTGCCAGCAGCTTAGTGCAGGGGGGTGGCTATGGCTACACCTTC. Its protein is CASSLVQGGGYGYTF.

The chain is built from TRBV7-6 and TRBJ2-1; 7 nucleotides match TRBD2. The CDR3 is made up of 14 amino acids. Losses at the gene ends were 2 bases for V and 10 bases for J; bases not matched to a gene: 8. CDR1 is SGHVS and CDR2 is FNYEAQ in the germline V gene. The CDR3 spells CASSLWGREGEQFF. CDR3 sequence (DNA): TGTGCCAGCAGCTTATGGGGTAGGGAGGGCGAGCAGTTCTTC.

Points on this clonotype: This may be a read error, as it is one base from a much larger clone. The chain employs TRBV7-9 and TRBJ2-5; D remains ambiguous. TRBJ2-1 matches the DNA end more closely, so the J call is doubtful. In germline, CDR1 is SEHNR, CDR2 FQNEAQ (reference sequence). This CDR3 contains 15 residues. Here the CDR3 reads CASSLFSRPQETQFF. The CDR3 DNA sequence: TGTGCCAGCAGCTTATTCTCTCGGCCCCAAGAGACCCAGTTCTTC.

V usage is TRBV5-1 and J usage is TRBJ1-2; possible D gene TRBD1, 5 bases. The germline V gene has CDR1 SGHRS and CDR2 YFSETQ. The V end was cut by 3 bases, the J end by 5 bases, with 26 bases between. The length of the CDR3 is 18 residues. In nucleotides, the CDR3 is TGCGCCAGCAGCTCTAGGGACCGGTCCGGGGGGGTGCGGTATGGCTACACCTTC. Residues: CASSSRDRSGGVRYGYTF.